Shown below are 28 T cell receptor beta chains from a single sample sequenced in a study of T cell responses to AZD1222 COVID-19 vaccine. The table came from immunoSEQ multiplex PCR; TCRdb's copy has only in-frame clones and leaves some out. Of roughly 49,000 clones listed, about 74% were seen once; the top ten hold around 7%. Sample: peripheral blood, taken on day 0 of AZD1222 vaccination. These receptor sequences come from an adult in good health.

A note on this clone: The junction does not match germline at one end; this may be a read error. Other DNA variants within this sample encode the same CDR3. This rearrangement joins TRBV2 to TRBJ1-1; D might be TRBD1 (6 bases). Germline assignment: CDR1 SNHLY and CDR2 FYNNEI. This CDR3 comprises 13 residues. In DNA form, the CDR3 reads TGCGCCAGCTCGGTACAGGGCCACACTGAAGCTTTCTTT. This encodes CASSVQGHTEAFF.

V and J are TRBV5-1 and TRBJ2-7, with a possible D match to TRBD2 (5 bases). The germline V gene encodes CDR1 SGHRS and CDR2 YFSETQ. The CDR3 totals 15 residues. Trimming took 2 bases from V and 1 from J, leaving 13 bases between them. For the CDR3, the DNA is TGCGCCAGCAGCTTCCCTAGCTTACTTTCCTACGAGCAGTACGTC. Translated: CASSFPSLLSYEQYV.

The gene calls are TRBV9 and TRBJ1-3; a weak D match, TRBD1 (5 bases). There are 16 residues in the CDR3. V shed 3 bases and J shed 0 bases, with 13 bases lying between them. CDR1 is SGDLS, CDR2 YYNGEE, per germline. The CDR3: CASSAERGSSGNTIYF. CDR3 DNA: TGTGCCAGCAGCGCGGAGCGGGGCAGCTCTGGAAACACCATATATTTT.

The CDR3 protein is CASSQGDNPRGGYTF. CDR3 in DNA: TGTGCCAGCAGCCAAGGGGACAATCCTAGGGGTGGCTACACCTTC. J is TRBJ1-2 and V is TRBV3-1 (or the pseudogene TRBV3-2); TRBD1 might be the D (6 bases). The CDR3 runs 15 residues. Per germline, CDR1 LGHDT and CDR2 YNNKEL (reference sequence). The ends were cut back, 1 base at V and 7 bases at J, with 16 bases in the middle.

The J gene is TRBJ1-1, the V gene TRBV6-5, with D hard to call. The CDR3 runs to 14 residues. Germline V gene sequence: CDR1 MNHEY, CDR2 SVGAGI. Trimming removed 1 base from V and 2 bases from J, with 8 bases in between. This CDR3 reads CASSYFQDNTEAFF. The CDR3 DNA sequence: TGTGCCAGCAGTTACTTTCAGGACAACACTGAAGCTTTCTTT.

J is TRBJ2-1 and V is TRBV11-2, with D perhaps matching TRBD1 (5 bases). Deletions cut 3 bases from V and 9 bases from J, with 9 bases between. Germline V CDR1 and CDR2: SGHAT, FQNNGV. This CDR3 contains 12 residues. The CDR3 region has the DNA TGTGCCAGCAGCTTCATAGACAGTGAGCAGTTCTTC. Protein sequence: CASSFIDSEQFF.

The rearrangement joins TRBV28 to TRBJ1-1; 8 nucleotides line up with TRBD1. Germline assignment: CDR1 MDHEN and CDR2 SYDVKM. This CDR3 has 14 residues. J lost 5 bases, V lost 5 bases, and 7 bases had no gene match. The CDR3 DNA follows: TGTGCCAGCAGTATTACAGGGGGGGTAACTGAAGCTTTCTTT. Its protein is CASSITGGVTEAFF.

This chain connects TRBV4-2 to TRBJ1-3, with D perhaps matching TRBD1 (5 bases). Per the germline V gene, CDR1 is LGHNA and CDR2 is YNFKEQ. CDR3 length: 17 residues. Trimming pared 4 bases from V and 1 base from J, leaving 17 bases between. This CDR3 reads CASSPHGGGDSGNTIYF. CDR3 DNA sequence: TGTGCCAGCAGCCCCCACGGAGGAGGGGATTCTGGAAACACCATATATTTT.

The rearrangement joins TRBV7-9 to TRBJ1-4; 9 bases are shared with TRBD1. The CDR3 spans 13 residues. With 5 bases clipped from V and 8 bases from J, the junction kept 3 bases outside the gene matches. CDR1 is SEHNR, CDR2 FQNEAQ, per germline (reference sequence). The CDR3 protein is CASSRTGEEKLFF. The DNA of the CDR3 is TGTGCCAGCAGCCGGACAGGGGAAGAAAAACTGTTTTTT.

The chain uses TRBV4-1 and TRBJ2-2; D is uncertain. The CDR3 loop spans 14 amino acids. The V gene's germline CDR1 is MGHRA and CDR2 YSYEKL. V gave up 6 bases and J gave up 0 bases, with 8 bases separating them. DNA of the CDR3: TGCGCCAGCAGGTTCATGACGAACACCGGGGAGCTGTTTTTT. This translates into CASRFMTNTGELFF.

The J gene is TRBJ1-5, the V gene TRBV5-5; D gene unclear. CDR1 is SGHKS, CDR2 YYEKEE, per germline (reference sequence). Trimming removed 1 base at V and 1 base at J, with 6 bases between. This CDR3 comprises 14 residues. DNA for the CDR3: TGTGCCAGCAGCTTGTTGGAGAGCAATCAGCCCCAGCATTTT. Protein sequence: CASSLLESNQPQHF. Full variable domain (outside the CDR3, taken from reference TRBV5-5 and TRBJ1-5): DAGVTQSPTHLIKTRGQQVTLRCSPISGHKSVSWYQQVLGQGPQFIFQYYEKEERGRGNFPDRFSARQFPNYSSELNVNALLLGDSALYLCASSLLESNQPQHFGDGTRLSIL.

The chain combines TRBV6-5 with TRBJ2-7; TRBD2 matches at 8 bases. The germline gives CDR1 MNHEY, CDR2 SVGAGI. Trimming at V came to 0 bases and at J to 3 bases, leaving 7 bases not matched to a gene. This CDR3 has 16 residues. The CDR3 DNA reads TGTGCCAGCAGTTACTCGATGGCGGGGGGCGGCTACGAGCAGTACTTC. Its translation: CASSYSMAGGGYEQYF.

This chain connects TRBV5-1 to TRBJ1-3, with D unclear. This CDR3 contains 15 residues. Germline loops: CDR1 SGHRS, CDR2 YFSETQ. Trimming took off 0 bases at V and 3 bases at J, with 10 bases between the two ends. In DNA form, the CDR3 reads TGCGCCAGCAGCTTGGAACGCGGACGTGGAAACACCATATATTTT. This sequence encodes CASSLERGRGNTIYF.

The chain links TRBV4-2 to TRBJ1-1; D is unclear. Per germline, CDR1 LGHNA and CDR2 YNFKEQ. The CDR3 runs to 15 residues. Between the trimmed V and J ends, which lost 1 base and 5 bases, there was a span of 14 bases. CDR3 sequence (DNA): TGTGCCAGCAGCCAAGGTCTGGGTAGAGGGACTGAAGCTTTCTTT. Translated, it gives CASSQGLGRGTEAFF.

This chain uses TRBV12-3 or TRBV12-4 with TRBJ1-6; D call uncertain. The CDR3 runs 13 residues. The ends were cut back, 1 base at V and 6 bases at J, with 4 bases in the middle. The chain's CDR3 is CASSLGSNSPLHF. CDR3 nucleotides: TGTGCCAGCAGTTTAGGGTCTAATTCACCCCTCCACTTT.

The rearrangement uses TRBV19 and TRBJ1-6, with 7 bases matching TRBD1. The J segment lost 10 bases and the V segment lost 5 bases, leaving 14 bases of the junction unmatched. The CDR3 sequence is 16 residues long. Germline V gives CDR1 LNHDA, CDR2 SQIVND (reference sequence). CDR3 protein: CASSASQGFDRSPLHF. In DNA form, the CDR3 reads TGTGCCAGTAGTGCCTCACAGGGGTTTGATCGGTCACCCCTCCACTTT.

The V gene is TRBV11-2, the J gene TRBJ1-2; D ambiguous. In germline, CDR1 is SGHAT, CDR2 FQNNGV. CDR3 size: 15 residues. Trimming removed 4 bases at V and 4 bases at J, with 16 bases between. This CDR3 reads CASSSYGATLYGYTF. The CDR3, as DNA: TGTGCCAGCAGCTCCTACGGAGCCACTCTCTATGGCTACACCTTC.

By share of the sample, this clone is medium-sized. The V call is TRBV28, the J call TRBJ2-7, with D unclear. This CDR3 is 15 amino acids long. In germline, CDR1 is MDHEN, CDR2 SYDVKM. The V and J ends lost 3 bases and 2 bases respectively, with 14 bases between them. The CDR3: CASSFLNKFAYEQYF. The CDR3 DNA follows: TGTGCCAGCAGTTTTTTAAACAAATTTGCCTACGAGCAGTACTTC. Together with reference TRBV28 and TRBJ2-7, the CDR3 gives the full variable domain: DVKVTQSSRYLVKRTGEKVFLECVQDMDHENMFWYRQDPGLGLRLIYFSYDVKMKEKGDIPEGYSVSREKKERFSLILESASTNQTSMYLCASSFLNKFAYEQYFGPGTRLTVT.

V usage is TRBV28 and J usage is TRBJ1-1; D is ambiguous. The V gene's germline CDR1 is MDHEN and CDR2 SYDVKM. V shed 3 bases and J shed 0 bases, with 11 bases lying between them. The CDR3 extends over 15 amino acids. CDR3 region: CASSLPGNLNTEAFF. The CDR3 DNA reads as TGTGCCAGCAGTTTGCCCGGGAACTTGAACACTGAAGCTTTCTTT.

V and J are TRBV29-1 and TRBJ1-2; TRBD1 is a possible D gene (5 bases). V gave up 4 bases and J gave up 5 bases, with 11 bases separating them. From germline, CDR1 is SQVTM and CDR2 ANQGSEA. This CDR3 is 12 amino acids long. The CDR3 DNA is TGCAGCGTTGTATGGGGGAAATATGGCTACACCTTC. It codes for CSVVWGKYGYTF.

J is TRBJ2-5 and V is TRBV6-5; 8 bases match TRBD2. The CDR3 length is 14 residues. J gave up 0 bases and V 7 bases, and 4 bases lay outside the gene matches. Germline values: CDR1 MNHEY, CDR2 SVGAGI. The CDR3 region is CASKLADYQETQYF. CDR3 DNA: TGTGCCAGCAAACTAGCGGATTACCAAGAGACCCAGTACTTC.

The rearrangement uses TRBV5-1 and TRBJ1-2; D call uncertain. Germline-derived CDR1 and CDR2 are SGHRS and YFSETQ. The CDR3 is 14 residues long. The V and J ends lost 0 bases and 8 bases respectively, with 14 bases between them. The CDR3 is CASSLAGIASGYTF. In DNA form, the CDR3 reads TGCGCCAGCAGCTTGGCCGGTATAGCCTCGGGCTACACCTTC.

The V and J genes are TRBV19 and TRBJ2-1; the match to TRBD2 covers 9 bases. Germline CDR1 LNHDA, CDR2 SQIVND (reference sequence). The CDR3 has 16 residues. With V trimmed by 6 bases and J by 1 base, 7 bases remained unmatched. The chain's CDR3 is CASSEVAGVSYNEQFF. The CDR3 coding sequence is TGTGCCAGTAGCGAAGTAGCGGGAGTATCCTACAATGAGCAGTTCTTC.

The chain employs TRBV6-1 and TRBJ2-7, with D unresolved. Germline values: CDR1 MNHNS, CDR2 SASEGT. The CDR3 is made up of 12 amino acids. Trimming left V 3 bases short and J 9 bases short, with 12 bases between. The CDR3, as DNA: TGTGCCAGCAGTGAGGGATATTTTGGGCAGTACGTC. This gives the protein CASSEGYFGQYV.

The chain is built from TRBV5-8 and TRBJ2-7; weak D call: TRBD2 (6 bases). The CDR3 loop spans 14 amino acids. Germline V gene sequence: CDR1 SGHTS, CDR2 YDEGEE. V was pared by 0 bases and J by 7 bases, with 14 bases between. This CDR3 is CASSLELAAGEQYF. Here the CDR3 DNA reads TGTGCCAGCAGCTTGGAGTTGGCGGCGGGGGAGCAGTACTTC. Supplemented by reference TRBV5-8 and TRBJ2-7, the full variable domain reads EAGVTQSPTHLIKTRGQQATLRCSPISGHTSVYWYQQALGLGLQFLLWYDEGEERNRGNFPPRFSGRQFPNYSSELNVNALELEDSALYLCASSLELAAGEQYFGPGTRLTVT.

This rearrangement joins TRBV10-2 to TRBJ2-1; D remains unclear. V gave up 4 bases and J gave up 6 bases, with 16 bases separating them. Looked up from germline, CDR1 is WSHSY and CDR2 is SAAADI. The length of the CDR3 is 15 residues. The CDR3 sequence is CASSALVSQTNEQFF. As DNA, the CDR3 is TGCGCCAGCAGTGCCCTAGTTTCCCAAACCAATGAGCAGTTCTTC.

The chain recombines TRBV5-1 with TRBJ2-3, with D possibly being TRBD1 (6 bases). Per the germline V gene, CDR1 is SGHRS and CDR2 is YFSETQ. The V and J ends lost 4 bases and 6 bases respectively, with 9 bases between them. This CDR3 is 12 amino acids long. The chain's CDR3 is CASSPQGDTQYF. CDR3 nucleotide sequence: TGCGCCAGCAGCCCCCAGGGGGATACGCAGTATTTT.

This clone was seen a handful of times. In DNA, the CDR3 is TGTGCCAGCAGCATCAGGGTGGACGGCTACACCTTC. This codes for CASSIRVDGYTF. V is TRBV21-1 and J is TRBJ1-2; the D call TRBD1 from the table was never checked on the DNA. TRBV21-1 is designated a pseudogene. This CDR3 region has 12 residues.